One and the same sample provided the 27 T cell receptor beta chains below, sequenced in a study of OX40 agonist ivuxolimab in advanced cancers. Data came from immunoSEQ multiplex PCR; TCRdb stores just in-frame clones and leaves some out. The repertoire holds tens of thousands of clones, with approximately 84% as singletons. The sample was CD4+ or CD8+ T cells sorted from blood, taken in a trial of the OX40 agonist ivuxolimab. The receptors were gathered from an adult with an advanced solid tumor such as melanoma, head and neck, liver or kidney cancer.

The chain combines TRBV29-1 with TRBJ2-7; D tentatively reads TRBD1 or TRBD2 (5 bases each). CDR3 length equals 11 residues. In germline, CDR1 is SQVTM, CDR2 ANQGSEA. V was pared by 3 bases and J by 8 bases, with 11 bases between. The CDR3 protein is CSVDGGGKQYF. Written as DNA, the CDR3 is TGCAGCGTTGATGGGGGTGGGAAGCAGTACTTC.

This clone appeared once. This chain links TRBV11-3 with TRBJ2-1; D may be TRBD2 (5 bases). The CDR3 loop spans 11 amino acids. Germline CDR1 is SGHNT and CDR2 is YENEEA. V lost 6 bases to trimming and J lost 10 bases, with 10 bases between them. The CDR3 here is CASSRGGEQFF. The CDR3 coding sequence is TGTGCCAGCAGTCGGGGTGGCGAGCAGTTCTTC.

The chain uses TRBV6-1 and TRBJ2-6, with 9 positions matching TRBD2. V gave up 1 base and J gave up 0 bases; unmatched junction bases: 7. Per the germline V gene, CDR1 is MNHNS and CDR2 is SASEGT. This CDR3 comprises 19 residues. CDR3 coding DNA: TGTGCCAGCAGTGAAGGGGTCGAGACTAGCGGCTCTGGGGCCAACGTCCTGACTTTC. This encodes CASSEGVETSGSGANVLTF.

The genes are TRBV19 and TRBJ2-2, with 11 bases aligning to TRBD2. The CDR3 is 18 amino acids. The V gene's germline CDR1 is LNHDA and CDR2 SQIVND (reference sequence). After removal of 1 base from V and 3 bases from J, the junction contained 7 bases not matched to a gene. The CDR3: CASSIVGLAVSDTGELFF. In DNA form, the CDR3 reads TGTGCCAGTAGTATAGTGGGACTAGCGGTTTCGGACACCGGGGAGCTGTTTTTT.

V usage is TRBV4-1 and J usage is TRBJ2-7; TRBD1 matches at 9 bases. The trim removed 2 bases at V and 2 bases at J, leaving 4 bases unmatched. The CDR3 extends over 15 amino acids. Looked up from germline, CDR1 is MGHRA and CDR2 is YSYEKL. This chain's CDR3 is CASSQPGQGTYEQYF. In nucleotides, the CDR3 is TGCGCCAGCAGCCAACCGGGACAGGGAACCTACGAGCAGTACTTC.

The chain carries TRBV19 and TRBJ2-2; 12 positions match TRBD2. The CDR3 extends over 18 amino acids. V lost 1 base, J lost 5 bases, and 8 bases stayed unmatched. Germline CDR1 reads LNHDA; CDR2 reads SQIVND (reference sequence). DNA for the CDR3: TGTGCCAGTAGTATAGCTCTAGCGGGAGGGCCGGGAACCGGGGAGCTGTTTTTT. This sequence encodes CASSIALAGGPGTGELFF.

The chain carries TRBV10-3 and TRBJ2-5, with D perhaps being TRBD1 or TRBD2 (5 bases each). The DNA end favors TRBJ2-7, so the J call may be wrong. The CDR3 has 14 amino acids. CDR1 and CDR2 (germline): ENHRY, SYGVKD. This CDR3 reads CAISKGTLTYEQYF. The CDR3, as DNA: TGTGCCATCAGCAAGGGGACGCTGACCTACGAGCAGTACTTC.

V usage is TRBV18 and J usage is TRBJ2-7; possible D gene TRBD2, 5 bases. The CDR3 covers 14 residues. Looked up from germline, CDR1 is KGHSH and CDR2 is LQKENI. V shed 0 bases and J shed 4 bases, with 10 bases lying between them. Here the CDR3 DNA reads TGTGCCAGCTCACCACCGGACTCCCCGTACGAGCAGTACTTC. It translates to CASSPPDSPYEQYF.

The genes are TRBV6-1 and TRBJ2-2, with D hard to call. This CDR3 contains 14 residues. The germline V gene has CDR1 MNHNS and CDR2 SASEGT. V was shortened by 6 bases and J by 2 bases, with 10 bases between the two germline ends. Here the CDR3 DNA reads TGTGCCAGCAGATCAGGCTTCAACACCGGGGAGCTGTTTTTT. Protein sequence: CASRSGFNTGELFF.

The rearrangement joins TRBV2 to TRBJ1-2; weak D call: TRBD1 (6 bases). The CDR3 covers 14 residues. CDR1 is SNHLY and CDR2 is FYNNEI in the germline V gene. Trimming took 4 bases from V and 0 from J, leaving 9 bases between them. The CDR3 DNA reads TGTGCCAGCAGTGTGGACAGCACTAACTATGGCTACACCTTC. Amino acid sequence: CASSVDSTNYGYTF.

The chain has TRBV19 and TRBJ2-7; 9 nucleotides line up with TRBD1. V was clipped by 7 bases and J by 2 bases; unmatched bases: 6. Germline V gene sequence: CDR1 LNHDA, CDR2 SQIVND (reference sequence). This CDR3 is built from 14 residues. The CDR3 sequence: CASKRTGEAYEQYF. CDR3 sequence (DNA): TGTGCCAGTAAACGGACAGGGGAGGCCTACGAGCAGTACTTC.

The CDR3 coding sequence is TGTGCCAGCAGCCTAAAGGGGGGGGCAGATACGCAGTATTTT. This sequence encodes CASSLKGGADTQYF. This chain connects TRBV5-4 to TRBJ2-3; possible D gene TRBD2, 7 bases. Germline CDR1 and CDR2: SGHNT and YYREEE (reference sequence). V was pared by 4 bases and J by 4 bases, with 13 bases between. This CDR3 is built from 14 residues.

The V gene is TRBV11-2, the J gene TRBJ1-5; possible D gene TRBD1, 5 bases. In germline, CDR1 is SGHAT, CDR2 FQNNGV. The V end was cut by 4 bases, the J end by 13 bases, with 17 bases between. This CDR3 is 13 amino acids long. In DNA, the CDR3 is TGTGCCAGCAGCTCCAGGGAGACGGACCCGCAGCATTTT. It specifies CASSSRETDPQHF. Filled out from reference TRBV11-2 and TRBJ1-5, the complete variable domain reads EAGVAQSPRYKIIEKRQSVAFWCNPISGHATLYWYQQILGQGPKLLIQFQNNGVVDDSQLPKDRFSAERLKGVDSTLKIQPAKLEDSAVYLCASSSRETDPQHFGDGTRLSIL.

This clone was counted between two and nine times. V gene TRBV5-1 combines with J gene TRBJ2-3; D is unclear. Germline V gives CDR1 SGHRS, CDR2 YFSETQ. The CDR3 has 14 residues. Trimming cost V 4 bases and J 0 bases, with 9 bases left between them. CDR3 bases: TGCGCCAGCAGCCGGACGACTAGCACAGATACGCAGTATTTT. Translating gives CASSRTTSTDTQYF. Variable domain in full (rest from reference TRBV5-1 and TRBJ2-3): KAGVTQTPRYLIKTRGQQVTLSCSPISGHRSVSWYQQTPGQGLQFLFEYFSETQRNKGNFPGRFSGRQFSNSRSEMNVSTLELGDSALYLCASSRTTSTDTQYFGPGTRLTVL.

This clone has only one observation. V usage is TRBV7-8 and J usage is TRBJ1-2; 9 nucleotides agree with TRBD1. The length of the CDR3 is 15 residues. V gave up 2 bases and J gave up 3 bases; unmatched junction bases: 4. Germline lookup yields CDR1 SGHVS and CDR2 FQNEAQ. CDR3 DNA sequence: TGTGCCAGCAGCTTAACCACAGGGGGCTACTATGGCTACACCTTC. Its protein product is CASSLTTGGYYGYTF.

This clone appeared a few times. V and J are TRBV5-1 and TRBJ1-2, with D hard to call. Germline values: CDR1 SGHRS, CDR2 YFSETQ. The CDR3 runs 13 residues. V was pared by 0 bases and J by 2 bases, with 5 bases between. For the CDR3, the DNA is TGCGCCAGCAGCTTGGTCGGGAACTATGGCTACACCTTC. Its protein is CASSLVGNYGYTF.

This clone was seen more than once but under ten times. V and J are TRBV7-2 and TRBJ2-1, with 10 bases matching TRBD1. V shed 5 bases and J 4 bases; nucleotides not matched to a gene: 5. Germline loops: CDR1 SGHTA, CDR2 FQGNSA. The CDR3 is 15 residues long. CDR3 amino acids: CASSLGQGVYNEQFF. CDR3 in DNA: TGTGCCAGCAGCCTTGGACAGGGGGTGTACAATGAGCAGTTCTTC.

Note on this clone: Other DNA sequences in the same sample also yield this CDR3. The rearrangement joins TRBV11-2 to TRBJ2-5, with D perhaps given as TRBD1 or TRBD2 (6 bases each). Germline V gene sequence: CDR1 SGHAT, CDR2 FQNNGV. The CDR3 totals 13 residues. Between the trimmed V and J ends, which lost 3 bases and 5 bases, there was a span of 10 bases. Here the CDR3 reads CASSFGGSETQYF. The CDR3 bases are TGTGCCAGCAGCTTCGGGGGCTCGGAGACCCAGTACTTC. Full variable domain (remainder filled in from reference TRBV11-2 and TRBJ2-5): EAGVAQSPRYKIIEKRQSVAFWCNPISGHATLYWYQQILGQGPKLLIQFQNNGVVDDSQLPKDRFSAERLKGVDSTLKIQPAKLEDSAVYLCASSFGGSETQYFGPGTRLLVL.

The chain combines TRBV5-1 with TRBJ2-3; TRBD2 matches 10 bases. The CDR3 has 18 residues. The ends lost 0 bases at V and 0 bases at J; junction bases unmatched: 7. Germline V gene sequence: CDR1 SGHRS, CDR2 YFSETQ. The CDR3 sequence: CASSLALAGALSTDTQYF. The CDR3 coding sequence is TGCGCCAGCAGCTTGGCCCTAGCGGGAGCCCTCAGCACAGATACGCAGTATTTT.

The gene calls are TRBV7-9 and TRBJ2-5; no clear D. The CDR3 is 14 residues long. Between the trimmed V and J ends, which lost 0 bases and 5 bases, there was a span of 10 bases. Germline-derived CDR1 and CDR2 are SEHNR and FQNEAQ (reference sequence). The CDR3 coding sequence is TGTGCCAGCAGCTTAGCTGGCAGGCCCGAGACCCAGTACTTC. Translation gives CASSLAGRPETQYF. The variable domain in full, completed from reference TRBV7-9 and TRBJ2-5, reads DTGVSQNPRHKITKRGQNVTFRCDPISEHNRLYWYRQTLGQGPEFLTYFQNEAQLEKSRLLSDRFSAERPKGSFSTLEIQRTEQGDSAMYLCASSLAGRPETQYFGPGTRLLVL.

The chain uses TRBV6-5 and TRBJ2-5; 13 nucleotides align to TRBD2. Germline trimming cut 6 bases from V and 2 bases from J; bases unmatched to any gene: 0. Germline assignment: CDR1 MNHEY and CDR2 SVGAGI. The CDR3 contains 14 residues. CDR3 loop: CASRGLAGQETQYF. CDR3 DNA sequence: TGTGCCAGCAGGGGACTAGCGGGGCAAGAGACCCAGTACTTC.

This clone turned up a few times. The rearrangement uses TRBV15 and TRBJ2-7; D gene ambiguous. V gave up 2 bases and J gave up 0 bases, with 14 bases separating them. This CDR3 has 16 amino acids. The germline gives CDR1 LNHNV, CDR2 YYDKDF (reference sequence). The CDR3 here is CATSRTTPTVSYEQYF. The CDR3 DNA is TGTGCCACCAGCAGAACGACACCGACCGTCTCCTACGAGCAGTACTTC.

This chain connects TRBV2 to TRBJ2-5; D call uncertain. V lost 3 bases to trimming and J lost 3 bases, with 11 bases between them. Germline lookup yields CDR1 SNHLY and CDR2 FYNNEI. The CDR3 length is 14 residues. CDR3 bases: TGTGCCAGCAGTGACAGGCAGAGAGAAGAGACCCAGTACTTC. Protein: CASSDRQREETQYF.

About this clone itself: An end of the junction does not agree with germline; a read error may underlie this. The chain joins TRBV27 to TRBJ1-1; the D is unclear. Germline V lookup: CDR1 MNHEY, CDR2 SMNVEV (reference sequence). CDR3 length: 14 amino acids. This CDR3 is CAGSFGRLNTEAFF. The CDR3 bases are TGTGCCGGCAGTTTTGGGCGCTTGAACACTGAAGCTTTCTTT.

The J gene is TRBJ2-3, the V gene TRBV5-1; 10 nucleotides agree with TRBD2. With V trimmed by 1 base and J by 2 bases, 4 bases remained unmatched. There are 16 residues in the CDR3. Germline CDR1 reads SGHRS; CDR2 reads YFSETQ. CDR3 sequence: CASSLLLAGVTDTQYF. The CDR3 nucleotides are TGCGCCAGCAGCTTGTTGCTAGCGGGGGTCACAGATACGCAGTATTTT.

The rearrangement links TRBV5-1 to TRBJ2-5; 10 bases are shared with TRBD2. Trimming cost V 4 bases and J 4 bases; bases outside gene matches: 7. The CDR3 covers 15 residues. The V gene's germline CDR1 is SGHRS and CDR2 YFSETQ. CDR3 region: CASSDLAGAGETQYF. CDR3 in DNA: TGCGCCAGCAGCGATCTAGCGGGAGCGGGAGAGACCCAGTACTTC.

The V gene is TRBV18, the J gene TRBJ2-1; the match to TRBD2 covers 10 bases. Germline V gives CDR1 KGHSH, CDR2 LQKENI. The CDR3 runs 15 residues. J gave up 6 bases and V 6 bases, and 8 bases lay outside the gene matches. The CDR3 nucleotides read TGTGCCAGCTCCCCTACTAGCGGGATTGGCAATGAGCAGTTCTTC. It yields the protein CASSPTSGIGNEQFF. Looking up the rest from reference TRBV18 and TRBJ2-1 gives the full variable domain: NAGVMQNPRHLVRRRGQEARLRCSPMKGHSHVYWYRQLPEEGLKFMVYLQKENIIDESGMPKERFSAEFPKEGPSILRIQQVVRGDSAAYFCASSPTSGIGNEQFFGPGTRLTVL.